This T cell receptor beta chain is drawn from a study of regulatory T cells in long-lasting Graves disease. Overall study: Disease was considered persistent Graves' disease after over 5 years of antithyroid drugs (with positive TSH receptor antibodies).

Arm-PCR of CDR3 regions with iRepertoire HTBI primers generated TCR beta libraries. TCRdb independently ran MiXCR on the multiplex PCR reads; one entry per CDR3 protein. Found here are about 470,000 distinct CDR3 sequences, around 20% of them singletons; the top ten hold less than 9%. With 0 bases removed from V and 3 bases from J, the gap between germline ends came to 10 bases. CDR1 and CDR2 from the germline V gene are SGHRS and YFSETQ. This CDR3 spans 14 amino acids. With regard to this clonotype: Its cognate antigen is unknown.

Points from the study as a whole: Newly diagnosed disease favored TRBV20-1 and TRBJ2-1 over persistent disease.

Time point noted: persistent/refractory GD, antithyroid drugs over 5 years with positive TRAb. Isolated PBMC RNA provided the starting material for the TCR library. From each patient, roughly 9 milliliters of peripheral blood was drawn and collected into an EDTA anticoagulant tube. The gene calls are TRBV5-1 and TRBJ2-7, with D maybe TRBD1 (5 bases). The sample was peripheral blood mononuclear cells (PBMCs), taken when the disease was refractory, from a patient treated with antithyroid drugs. The sequence was collected from a female donor with Graves disease. As DNA, the CDR3 is TGCGCCAGCAGCTTGGAGGTGGGGCTCTACGAGCAGTACTTC. Translating it yields CASSLEVGLYEQYF.